This TCR beta chain was identified during a study of vaccination and CD4 T cells after COVID-19. The CDR3 covers 16 residues. Trimming cost V 3 bases and J 5 bases, with 19 bases left between them. Germline CDR1 SNHLY, CDR2 FYNNEI. Treatment described: approximately nine-day PBMC culture with coronavirus spike peptide pools or control peptides (ViraFEST assay). With the Oncomine TCR Beta short-read assay, DNA from cultured CD4+ T cells was sequenced. From the PCR reads, TCRdb called clonotypes with MiXCR, one entry per CDR3 protein. Of nearly 20,000 distinct CDR3 sequences listed, 65% to 80% are singletons. Regarding this clonotype: Its antigen is unidentified.

The J gene is TRBJ2-5, the V gene TRBV2; the D call may be TRBD1 or TRBD2 (6 bases each). The sequencing here drew on CD4+ T cells from blood, cultured in vitro, taken after SARS-CoV-2 vaccination. This TCR came from a human donor who received a COVID-19 vaccine. The CDR3 loop is CASSDLRTAGFETQYF. CDR3 sequence (DNA): TGTGCCAGCAGTGATTTGAGGACAGCGGGTTTCGAGACCCAGTACTTC.